The clone carrying this TCR beta chain has a handful of counts. The antigen is undetermined. TCRalpha and TCRbeta libraries used 5'RACE with constant-segment primers and UMIs. TCRdb ran MiXCR on the 5' RACE reads and lists one entry per CDR3 protein. The sample comprises about 390,000 distinct CDR3 sequences, approximately 15% of which are singletons, and around a fifth rests with the top ten. The data were obtained in a study of T-cell memory formation after mild COVID-19. Study information: Largely, TCR clusters stayed within a single donor.

V dropped 5 bases and J dropped 1; count of bases not matched to a gene: 7. Germline CDR1 and CDR2: KGHSH and LQKENI. This CDR3 has 15 amino acids. Overall study results and limits: Clones contracting across day 15 to 85 had a balanced CD4/CD8 profile; later expanding clones leaned CD4+. Pre-infection memory held some responding clones, suggesting pre-existing cross-reactive T cells responded.

The clonotype was recovered from a man aged 18 to 30 who had mild COVID-19 (a few samples of this study predate the infection). Cell type and time point are not known. V usage is TRBV18 and J usage is TRBJ1-1; 7 bases are shared with TRBD1. The sample was PBMCs or a T cell subset sorted from them (not recorded which). The CDR3 DNA is TGTGCCAGCTCAGCGACCGGGACAGCGAACACTGAAGCTTTCTTT. This sequence encodes CASSATGTANTEAFF.